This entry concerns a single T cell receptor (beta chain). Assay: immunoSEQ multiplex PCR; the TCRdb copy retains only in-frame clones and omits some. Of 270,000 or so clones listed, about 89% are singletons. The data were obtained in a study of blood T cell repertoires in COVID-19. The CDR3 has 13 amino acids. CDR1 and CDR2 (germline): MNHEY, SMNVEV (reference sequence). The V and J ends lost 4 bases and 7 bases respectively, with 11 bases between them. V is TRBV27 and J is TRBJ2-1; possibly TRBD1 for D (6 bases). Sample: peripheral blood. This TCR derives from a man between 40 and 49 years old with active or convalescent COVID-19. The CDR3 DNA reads TGTGCCAGCAGTTCCCGCAGGGGTAATGAGCAGTTCTTC. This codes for CASSSRRGNEQFF.